This record covers a single TCR beta chain. The antigen is undetermined. The germline CDR1 and CDR2 sequences are KGHSH and LQKENI. The CDR3 runs 16 residues. The V gene end was trimmed by 4 bases and the J gene end by 3 bases; junction bases not matched to a gene: 8. The record originates from a study of OX40 agonist ivuxolimab in advanced cancers. Only in-frame clones appear in the TCRdb table, and some are missing; sequencing was by immunoSEQ multiplex PCR. The sample comprises 72,000 or so clones, about nine tenths of which are singletons, and 1.3% rests with the top ten. Study-level points and caveats: Among the nonresponders, some also had low normalized T-cell clonal expansion.

The chain has TRBV18 and TRBJ2-3; 9 positions match TRBD1. Sample: CD4+ or CD8+ T cells sorted from blood, taken in a trial of the OX40 agonist ivuxolimab. This TCR derives from an adult with an advanced solid tumor such as melanoma, head and neck, liver or kidney cancer. The CDR3 DNA sequence: TGTGCCAGCTCACGAAGACAGGGGGGGAGAACAGATACGCAGTATTTT. As protein: CASSRRQGGRTDTQYF.